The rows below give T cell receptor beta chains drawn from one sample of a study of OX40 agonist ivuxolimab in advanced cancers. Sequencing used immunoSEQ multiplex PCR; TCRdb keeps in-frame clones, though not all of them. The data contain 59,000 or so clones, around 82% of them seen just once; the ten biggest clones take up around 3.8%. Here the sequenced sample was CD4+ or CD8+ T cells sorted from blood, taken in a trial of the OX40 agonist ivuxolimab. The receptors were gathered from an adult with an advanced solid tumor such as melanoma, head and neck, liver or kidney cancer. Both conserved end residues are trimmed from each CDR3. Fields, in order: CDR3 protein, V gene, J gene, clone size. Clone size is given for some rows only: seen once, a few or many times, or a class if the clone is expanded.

ASSLGSIRGNTIY	TRBV6-5	TRBJ1-3	NA
ASSFGPGTPNTGELF	TRBV5-1	TRBJ2-2	NA
ASSFRGTDTQY	TRBV7-9	TRBJ2-3	NA
ASTEGGPYGYT	TRBV7-2	TRBJ1-2	NA
ASSQAGLDTQY	TRBV27	TRBJ2-3	NA
ASSSSGIGNTIY	TRBV5-5	TRBJ1-3	NA
SVSTLILGQGANYGYT	TRBV29-1	TRBJ1-2	NA
ASRWDSYSNQPQH	TRBV19	TRBJ1-5	few
ASSIGTGYGAEKLF	TRBV19	TRBJ1-4	NA
ASSPPLASGGELF	TRBV5-1	TRBJ2-2	NA
ASSTGGYGYT	TRBV5-1	TRBJ1-2	NA
ASSSSGIVVSEQF	TRBV7-3	TRBJ2-1	NA
ASNRQGPSEKLF	TRBV6-5	TRBJ1-4	once
ASTIRVQGSGYT	TRBV2	TRBJ1-2	NA
ASSWVVGGGYT	TRBV7-9	TRBJ1-2	few
ASSGRTGDSYNSPLH	TRBV9	TRBJ1-6	NA